The following is a TCR beta chain sequence with its context. This sample is part of a study of blood T cell repertoires in COVID-19. Study information: Italy, Spain and the United States were the sources of the convalescent and acute COVID-19 samples.

The CDR3 covers 15 residues. Germline CDR1 reads SGDLS; CDR2 reads YYNGEE. V gave up 0 bases and J gave up 2 bases; unmatched junction bases: 3. Source study methods: Reference gene primer amplification gave estimated nucleated cell counts. Data came from immunoSEQ multiplex PCR; TCRdb stores just in-frame clones and leaves some out. V, J and clone size are those of that table, while D and trimming were read from the DNA. The repertoire consists of 190,000 or so clones, with about 86% occurring once and the leading ten covering about 1%. The gene calls are TRBV9 and TRBJ2-3; 7 bases are a match to TRBD2. The specimen sequenced was peripheral blood. The clonotype was recovered from a woman aged 18-29 years who had recovered from COVID-19. CDR3 DNA: TGTGCCAGCAGCGTAGGCGGGGGATACACAGATACGCAGTATTTT. It specifies CASSVGGGYTDTQYF.